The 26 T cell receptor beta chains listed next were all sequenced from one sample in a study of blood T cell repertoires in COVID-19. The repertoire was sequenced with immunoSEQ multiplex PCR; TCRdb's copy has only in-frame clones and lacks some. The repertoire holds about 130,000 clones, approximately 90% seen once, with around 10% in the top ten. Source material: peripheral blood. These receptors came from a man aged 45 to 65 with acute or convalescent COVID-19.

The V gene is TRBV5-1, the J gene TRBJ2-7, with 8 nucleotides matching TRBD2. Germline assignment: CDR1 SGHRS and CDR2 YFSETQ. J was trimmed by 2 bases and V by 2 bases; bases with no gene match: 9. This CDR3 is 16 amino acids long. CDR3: CASSFPGAGDPYEQYF. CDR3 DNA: TGCGCCAGCAGCTTCCCAGGAGCGGGGGACCCCTACGAGCAGTACTTC.

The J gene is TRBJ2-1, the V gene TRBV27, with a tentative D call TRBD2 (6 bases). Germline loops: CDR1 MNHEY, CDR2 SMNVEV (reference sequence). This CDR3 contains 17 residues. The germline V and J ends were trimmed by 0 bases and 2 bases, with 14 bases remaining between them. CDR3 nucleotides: TGTGCCAGCAGTTTATCCGCAAGAGGAGGGGCCTACAATGAGCAGTTCTTC. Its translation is CASSLSARGGAYNEQFF.

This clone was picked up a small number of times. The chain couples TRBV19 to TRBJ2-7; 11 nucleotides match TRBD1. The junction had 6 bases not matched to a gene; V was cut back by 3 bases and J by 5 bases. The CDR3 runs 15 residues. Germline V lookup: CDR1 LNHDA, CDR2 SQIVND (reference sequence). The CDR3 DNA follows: TGTGCCAGTAGTATTACCGGGACAGGGGGTAACGAGCAGTACTTC. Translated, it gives CASSITGTGGNEQYF.

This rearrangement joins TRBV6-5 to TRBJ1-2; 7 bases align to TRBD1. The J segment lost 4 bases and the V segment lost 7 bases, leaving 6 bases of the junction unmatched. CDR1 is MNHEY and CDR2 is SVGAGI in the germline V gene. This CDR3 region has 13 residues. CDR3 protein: CASTLGQSYGYTF. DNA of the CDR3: TGTGCCAGCACTCTGGGACAGTCCTATGGCTACACCTTC.

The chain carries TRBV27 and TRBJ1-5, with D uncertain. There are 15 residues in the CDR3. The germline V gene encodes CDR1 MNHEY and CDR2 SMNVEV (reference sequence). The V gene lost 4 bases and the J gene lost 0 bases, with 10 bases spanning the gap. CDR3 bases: TGTGCCAGCAGTTCGTGGCAGAATAGCAATCAGCCCCAGCATTTT. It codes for CASSSWQNSNQPQHF.

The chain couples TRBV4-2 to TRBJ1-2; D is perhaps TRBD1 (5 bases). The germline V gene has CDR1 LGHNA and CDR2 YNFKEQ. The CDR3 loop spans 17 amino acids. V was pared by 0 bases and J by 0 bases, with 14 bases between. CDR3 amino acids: CASSQDRGWSANYGYTF. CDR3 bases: TGTGCCAGCAGCCAAGATCGGGGGTGGAGTGCTAACTATGGCTACACCTTC.

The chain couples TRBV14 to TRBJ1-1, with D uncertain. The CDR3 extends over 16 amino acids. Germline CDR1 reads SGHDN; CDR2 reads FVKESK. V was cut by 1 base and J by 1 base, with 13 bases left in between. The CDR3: CASSQGIPGKNTEAFF. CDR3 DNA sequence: TGTGCCAGCAGCCAAGGAATTCCGGGGAAGAACACTGAAGCTTTCTTT.

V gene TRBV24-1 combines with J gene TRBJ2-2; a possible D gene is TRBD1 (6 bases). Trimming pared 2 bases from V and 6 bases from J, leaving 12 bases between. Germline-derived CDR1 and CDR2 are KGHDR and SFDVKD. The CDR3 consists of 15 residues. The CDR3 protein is CATSDSRAGAGELFF. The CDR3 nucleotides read TGTGCCACCAGTGATTCCCGCGCAGGGGCCGGGGAGCTGTTTTTT.

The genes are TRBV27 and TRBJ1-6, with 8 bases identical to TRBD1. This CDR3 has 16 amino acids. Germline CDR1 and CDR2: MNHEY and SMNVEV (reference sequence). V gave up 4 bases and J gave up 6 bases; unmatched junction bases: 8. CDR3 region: CASSSPYTGGNSPLHF. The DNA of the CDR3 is TGTGCCAGCAGTTCCCCCTACACAGGGGGTAATTCACCCCTCCACTTT.

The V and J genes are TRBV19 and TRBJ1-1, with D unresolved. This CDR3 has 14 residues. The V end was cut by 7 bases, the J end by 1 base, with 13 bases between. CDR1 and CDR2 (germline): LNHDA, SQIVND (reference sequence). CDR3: CASTSDKKNTEAFF. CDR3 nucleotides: TGTGCCAGTACCTCAGACAAGAAGAACACTGAAGCTTTCTTT.

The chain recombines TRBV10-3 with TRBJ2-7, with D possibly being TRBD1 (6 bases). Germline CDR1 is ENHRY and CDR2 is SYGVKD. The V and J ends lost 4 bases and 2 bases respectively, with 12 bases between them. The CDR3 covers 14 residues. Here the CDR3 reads CAISVGRDTYEQYF. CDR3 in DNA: TGTGCCATCAGTGTCGGAAGGGACACCTACGAGCAGTACTTC.

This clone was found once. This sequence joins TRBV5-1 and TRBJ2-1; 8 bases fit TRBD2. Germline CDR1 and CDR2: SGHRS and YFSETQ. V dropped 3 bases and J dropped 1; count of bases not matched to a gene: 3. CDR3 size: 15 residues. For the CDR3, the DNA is TGCGCCAGCAGCTCCTTAGCGGGGTCCTACAATGAGCAGTTCTTC. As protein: CASSSLAGSYNEQFF.

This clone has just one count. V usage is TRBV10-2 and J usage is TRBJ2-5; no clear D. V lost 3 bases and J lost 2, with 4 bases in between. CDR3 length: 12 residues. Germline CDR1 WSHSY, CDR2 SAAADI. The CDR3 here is CASSDHQETQYF. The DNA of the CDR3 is TGCGCCAGCAGTGACCATCAAGAGACCCAGTACTTC.

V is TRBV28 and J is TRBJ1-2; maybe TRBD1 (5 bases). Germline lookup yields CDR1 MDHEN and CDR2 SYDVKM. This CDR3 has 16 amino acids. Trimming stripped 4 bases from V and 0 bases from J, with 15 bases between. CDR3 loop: CASSSSTAPANYGYTF. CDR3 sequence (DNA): TGTGCCAGCAGTTCCTCGACAGCCCCAGCTAACTATGGCTACACCTTC.

As DNA, the CDR3 is TGTGCCAGCTCAACTTTAGACAGGCCCACGAACACTGAAGCTTTCTTT. Translating gives CASSTLDRPTNTEAFF. The gene calls are TRBV18 and TRBJ1-1; possibly TRBD1 for D (6 bases). Between the trimmed V and J ends, which lost 5 bases and 1 base, there was a span of 17 bases. The V gene's germline CDR1 is KGHSH and CDR2 LQKENI. The CDR3 runs to 16 residues.

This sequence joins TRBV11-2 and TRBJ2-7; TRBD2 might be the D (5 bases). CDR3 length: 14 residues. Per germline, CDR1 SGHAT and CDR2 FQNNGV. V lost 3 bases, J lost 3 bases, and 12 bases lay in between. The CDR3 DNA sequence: TGTGCCAGCAGCTTTTGGCGGGCGCACTACGAGCAGTACTTC. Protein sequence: CASSFWRAHYEQYF. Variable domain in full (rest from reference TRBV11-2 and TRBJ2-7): EAGVAQSPRYKIIEKRQSVAFWCNPISGHATLYWYQQILGQGPKLLIQFQNNGVVDDSQLPKDRFSAERLKGVDSTLKIQPAKLEDSAVYLCASSFWRAHYEQYFGPGTRLTVT.

CDR3 sequence (DNA): TGTGCCAGCAGTGGGACAGGGCGAAACACCGGGGAGCTGTTTTTT. Encoded protein: CASSGTGRNTGELFF. This chain connects TRBV2 to TRBJ2-2; TRBD1 aligns across 8 bases. V dropped 4 bases and J dropped 2; count of bases not matched to a gene: 3. Germline V gives CDR1 SNHLY, CDR2 FYNNEI. There are 15 residues in the CDR3.

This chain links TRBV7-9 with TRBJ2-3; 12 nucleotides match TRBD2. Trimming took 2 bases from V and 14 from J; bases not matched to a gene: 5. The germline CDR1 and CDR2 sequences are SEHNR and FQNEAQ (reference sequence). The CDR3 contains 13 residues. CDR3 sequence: CASSLTLAGGRYF. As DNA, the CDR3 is TGTGCCAGCAGCTTAACCCTAGCGGGGGGGCGGTATTTT.

The CDR3 loop reads CASSKAGRRNEQYF. The CDR3, as DNA: TGTGCCAGCAGTAAGGCCGGGAGAAGGAACGAGCAGTACTTC. V and J are TRBV28 and TRBJ2-7; a weak D match, TRBD2 (6 bases). V lost 5 bases and J 5 bases, leaving 16 bases between the germline ends. CDR1 is MDHEN, CDR2 SYDVKM, per germline. CDR3 length: 14 residues.

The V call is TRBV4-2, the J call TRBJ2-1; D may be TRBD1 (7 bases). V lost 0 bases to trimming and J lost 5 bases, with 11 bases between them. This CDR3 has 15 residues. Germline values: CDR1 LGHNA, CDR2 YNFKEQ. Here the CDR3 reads CASSQDRGDHNEQFF. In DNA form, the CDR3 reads TGTGCCAGCAGCCAAGACAGGGGGGACCACAATGAGCAGTTCTTC.

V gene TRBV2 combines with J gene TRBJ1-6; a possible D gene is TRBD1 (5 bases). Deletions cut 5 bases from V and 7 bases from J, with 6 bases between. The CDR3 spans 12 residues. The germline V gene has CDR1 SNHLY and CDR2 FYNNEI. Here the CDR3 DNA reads TGTGCCAGCAGTTCAGGGAATTCACCCCTCCACTTT. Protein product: CASSSGNSPLHF.

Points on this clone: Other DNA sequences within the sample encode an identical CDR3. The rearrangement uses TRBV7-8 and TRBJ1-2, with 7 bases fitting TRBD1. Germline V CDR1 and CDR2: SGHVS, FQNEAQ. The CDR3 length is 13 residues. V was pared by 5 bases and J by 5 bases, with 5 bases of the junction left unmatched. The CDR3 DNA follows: TGTGCCAGCAGCCCAGGGGGTGGGTATGGCTACACCTTC. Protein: CASSPGGGYGYTF.

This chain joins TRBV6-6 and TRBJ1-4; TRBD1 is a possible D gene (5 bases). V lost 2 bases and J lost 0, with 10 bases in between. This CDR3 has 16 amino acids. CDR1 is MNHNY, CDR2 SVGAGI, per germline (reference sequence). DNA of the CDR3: TGTGCCAGCAGTTACGGGGGGAGAGCAACTAATGAAAAACTGTTTTTT. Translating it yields CASSYGGRATNEKLFF.

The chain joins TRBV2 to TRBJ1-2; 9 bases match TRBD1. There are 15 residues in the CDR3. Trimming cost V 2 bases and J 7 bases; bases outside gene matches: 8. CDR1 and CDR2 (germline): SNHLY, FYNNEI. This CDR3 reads CASSEQNRGQGGYTF. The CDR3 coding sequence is TGTGCCAGCAGTGAACAGAACAGGGGGCAGGGTGGCTACACCTTC. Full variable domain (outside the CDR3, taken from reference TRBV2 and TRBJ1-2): EPEVTQTPSHQVTQMGQEVILRCVPISNHLYFYWYRQILGQKVEFLVSFYNNEISEKSEIFDDQFSVERPDGSNFTLKIRSTKLEDSAMYFCASSEQNRGQGGYTFGSGTRLTVV.

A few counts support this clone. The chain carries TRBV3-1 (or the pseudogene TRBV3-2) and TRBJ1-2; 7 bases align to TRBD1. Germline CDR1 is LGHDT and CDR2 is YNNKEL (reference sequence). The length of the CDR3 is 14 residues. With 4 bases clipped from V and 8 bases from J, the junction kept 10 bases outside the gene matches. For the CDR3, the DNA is TGTGCCAGCAGCCTCCTTACGACAGGGCCGGGCTACACCTTC. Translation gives CASSLLTTGPGYTF.

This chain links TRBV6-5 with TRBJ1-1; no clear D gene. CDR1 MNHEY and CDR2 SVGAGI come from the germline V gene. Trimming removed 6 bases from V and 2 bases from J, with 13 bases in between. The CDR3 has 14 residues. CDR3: CASSLRETNTEAFF. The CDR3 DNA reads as TGTGCCAGCAGCCTCCGTGAAACAAACACTGAAGCTTTCTTT.